This TCR beta chain was captured by sequencing in a study of identical twins. Template switching added a universal primer site, and cDNA bore unique molecular identifiers. TCRdb recomputed calls from the 5' RACE reads with MiXCR, one row per CDR3 protein. The table has 200,000 to 300,000 distinct CDR3 sequences, more than 9.5% seen once. The CDR3 is 14 amino acids. Study-wide results and caveats: In drawing conclusions, the study used cross-sectional statistical analysis and did not follow the same donors. Zero-insertion analyses could be partly confounded by invariant MAIT and iNKT cells.

This clonotype was seen at least ten times. Its antigen is currently unknown. These data also formed part of another study, on yellow fever vaccine responses in identical twins.

Sequencing was performed on memory (CD45RO+) T cells sorted from blood. This TCR derives from a woman aged 18-29 years in good health. J is TRBJ2-3 and V is TRBV3-2. TRBV3-2 is given as a pseudogene. The CDR3 loop is CASSHERGTDTQYF. In DNA, the CDR3 is TGTGCCAGCAGCCATGAAAGGGGCACAGATACGCAGTATTTT.